The 2 T cell receptor beta chains below come from one sample, sequenced in a study of T cell repertoires in cytomegalovirus infection. TCRdb analysed the reads with MiXCR anew, one entry per CDR3 protein. The data show about 260,000 distinct CDR3 sequences, around 15% seen once. The sequenced sample was PBMCs. These receptors were taken from a human donor in good health (CMV status not recorded). Some clones in this sample may be carry-over from other donors' samples.

This clonotype turned up a few times. The rearrangement links TRBV28 to TRBJ1-4; D uncertain. The CDR3 spans 13 residues. With 5 bases removed from V and 4 bases from J, the gap between germline ends came to 8 bases. CDR1 MDHEN and CDR2 SYDVKM come from the germline V gene. Written as DNA, the CDR3 is TGTGCCAGCAGTCGTTACAGTAATGAAAAACTGTTTTTT. This translates into CASSRYSNEKLFF.

This clonotype has more than one count but fewer than ten. The rearrangement links TRBV14 to TRBJ1-3, with D unresolved. V lost 0 bases, J lost 0 bases, and 12 bases lay in between. The CDR3 runs 17 residues. Germline CDR1 and CDR2: SGHDN and FVKESK. The CDR3: CASSQDPAMYSGNTIYF. CDR3 sequence (DNA): TGTGCCAGCAGCCAAGACCCGGCGATGTACTCTGGAAACACCATATATTTT.